This T cell receptor (beta chain) was captured by sequencing in a study of vaccination and CD4 T cells after COVID-19. Study details: Control cultures used a CEFX viral epitope pool, an HIV-1 Nef peptide pool, or no peptide. The study, taken as a whole, reports: Convalescent patients studied were relatively few, and early post-infection timepoints were absent. In median terms, SARS-CoV-2-reactive clonotypes went from approximately 21 to 40, a nonsignificant rise.

To note about this clonotype: Antigen unknown.

The treatment here: approximately nine-day PBMC culture with coronavirus spike peptide pools or control peptides (ViraFEST assay). The Oncomine TCR Beta short-read assay was what sequenced the DNA obtained from cultured CD4+ T cells. Genomic DNA was isolated from CD4+ T cells that had been cultured. From the PCR reads, TCRdb called clonotypes with MiXCR, one entry per CDR3 protein. Here the sample spans 15,000 to 20,000 distinct CDR3 sequences, approximately 53% being singletons. The CDR3 contains 12 residues. Germline loops: CDR1 DFQATT, CDR2 SNEGSKA (reference sequence). Unmatched junction bases numbered 5, after V lost 6 bases and J lost 7 bases.

Sample: CD4+ T cells from blood, cultured in vitro. The TCR comes from a human donor who had recovered from COVID-19. The J gene is TRBJ1-5, the V gene TRBV20-1, with 8 bases matching TRBD1. CDR3: CSANRGGQPQHF. The CDR3 nucleotides are TGCAGTGCGAACAGGGGGGGACAGCCCCAGCATTTT.